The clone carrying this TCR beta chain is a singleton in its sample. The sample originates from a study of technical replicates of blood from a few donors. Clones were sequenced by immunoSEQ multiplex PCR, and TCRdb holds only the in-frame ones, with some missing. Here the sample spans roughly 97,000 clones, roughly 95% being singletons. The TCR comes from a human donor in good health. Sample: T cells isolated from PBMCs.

This chain's CDR3 is CASRGTGYPPEQFF. CDR3 sequence (DNA): TGTGCCAGCAGGGGGACAGGGTATCCTCCTGAGCAGTTCTTC. The chain combines TRBV28 with TRBJ2-1; 9 bases align to TRBD1. CDR1 and CDR2 from the germline V gene are MDHEN and SYDVKM. Trimming at V came to 6 bases and at J to 9 bases, leaving 9 bases not matched to a gene. This CDR3 is 14 amino acids long. Combining the CDR3 with reference TRBV28 and TRBJ2-1 gives the whole variable domain DVKVTQSSRYLVKRTGEKVFLECVQDMDHENMFWYRQDPGLGLRLIYFSYDVKMKEKGDIPEGYSVSREKKERFSLILESASTNQTSMYLCASRGTGYPPEQFFGPGTRLTVL.